This T cell receptor (beta chain) came from a study of beta chain features in type 1 diabetes. Findings and caveats of the study: The naive, central memory and Treg TCRB repertoires looked more alike in patients than they did in healthy donors.

CDR1 and CDR2 from the germline V gene are LGHNA and YSLEER. The CDR3 is made up of 13 amino acids. Deletions cut 1 base from V and 6 bases from J, with 7 bases between. cDNA synthesis used the whole RNA isolate, giving expressed TCRB sequences. Produced via immunoSEQ multiplex PCR; TCRdb's table is partial and in-frame only. The sample shows almost 350,000 clones, 8% of them seen only once. The table lists this clone with many counts. The antigen is unknown. Using CD45RO/CCR7/CD25/CD127/CD95/CD27, CD4+ naive, central memory, regulatory and stem cell-like memory cells were sorted. V gene TRBV4-3 combines with J gene TRBJ2-1; no definite D call. The clonotype was recovered from a woman between 18 and 29 years old in good health. Material: central memory CD4+ T cells from blood. The CDR3: CASSQVRGNEQFF. CDR3 in DNA: TGCGCCAGCAGCCAAGTCCGCGGCAATGAGCAGTTCTTC.